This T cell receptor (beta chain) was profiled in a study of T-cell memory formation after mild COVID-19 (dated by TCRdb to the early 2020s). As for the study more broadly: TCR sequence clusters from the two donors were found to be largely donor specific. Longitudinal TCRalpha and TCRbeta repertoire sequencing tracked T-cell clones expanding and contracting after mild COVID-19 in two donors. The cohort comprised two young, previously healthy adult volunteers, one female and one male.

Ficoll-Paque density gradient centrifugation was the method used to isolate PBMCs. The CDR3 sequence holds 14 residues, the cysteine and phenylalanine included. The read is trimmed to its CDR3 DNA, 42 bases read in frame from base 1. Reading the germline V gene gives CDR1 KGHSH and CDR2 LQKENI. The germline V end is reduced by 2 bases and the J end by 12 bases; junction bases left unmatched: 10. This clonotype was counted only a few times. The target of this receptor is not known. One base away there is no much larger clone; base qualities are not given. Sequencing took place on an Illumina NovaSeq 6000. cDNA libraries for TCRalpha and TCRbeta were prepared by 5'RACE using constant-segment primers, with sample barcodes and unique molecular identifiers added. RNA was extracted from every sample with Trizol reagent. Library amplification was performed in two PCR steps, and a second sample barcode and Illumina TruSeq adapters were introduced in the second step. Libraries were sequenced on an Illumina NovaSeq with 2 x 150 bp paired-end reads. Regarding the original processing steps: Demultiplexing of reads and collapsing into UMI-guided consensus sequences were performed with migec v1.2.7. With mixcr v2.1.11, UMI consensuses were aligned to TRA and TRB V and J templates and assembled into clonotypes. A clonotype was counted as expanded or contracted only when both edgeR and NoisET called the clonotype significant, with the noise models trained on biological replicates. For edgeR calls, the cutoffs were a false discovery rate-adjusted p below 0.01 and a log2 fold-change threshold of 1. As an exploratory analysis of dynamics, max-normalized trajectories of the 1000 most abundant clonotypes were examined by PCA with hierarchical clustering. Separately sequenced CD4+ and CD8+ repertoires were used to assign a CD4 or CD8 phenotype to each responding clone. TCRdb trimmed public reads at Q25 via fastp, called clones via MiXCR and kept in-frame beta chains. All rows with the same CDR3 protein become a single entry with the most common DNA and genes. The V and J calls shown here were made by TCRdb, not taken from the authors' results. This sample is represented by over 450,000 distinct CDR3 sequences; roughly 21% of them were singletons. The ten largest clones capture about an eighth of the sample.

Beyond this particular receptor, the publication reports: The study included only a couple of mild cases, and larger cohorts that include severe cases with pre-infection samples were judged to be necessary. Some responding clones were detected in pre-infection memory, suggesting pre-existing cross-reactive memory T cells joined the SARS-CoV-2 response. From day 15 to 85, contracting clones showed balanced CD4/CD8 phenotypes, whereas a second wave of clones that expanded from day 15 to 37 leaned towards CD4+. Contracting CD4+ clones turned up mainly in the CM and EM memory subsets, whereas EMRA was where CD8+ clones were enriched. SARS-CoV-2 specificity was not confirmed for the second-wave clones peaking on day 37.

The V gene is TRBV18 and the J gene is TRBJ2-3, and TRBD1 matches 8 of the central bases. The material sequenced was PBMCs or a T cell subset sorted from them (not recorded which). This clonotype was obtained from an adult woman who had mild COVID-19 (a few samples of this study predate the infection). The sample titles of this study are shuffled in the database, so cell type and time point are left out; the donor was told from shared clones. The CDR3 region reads CASSPGQGTDHQYF. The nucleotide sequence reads TGTGCCAGCTCACCAGGACAGGGTACAGATCACCAGTATTTT.